These 9 T cell receptor beta chains share one sample of origin, sequenced in a study of blood T cells in healthy people across ages. Primed by a sample-barcoded 5' primer and a J-beta primer mix, a second PCR proceeded for 7 to 11 cycles. TCRdb fed the 5' RACE reads into MiXCR, producing one record per CDR3 protein. The table records approximately 810,000 distinct CDR3 sequences, under 30% of them present only once. Sequenced: blood. Source of these receptors: a woman aged 80 or over in good health.

This clonotype was seen once. The J gene is TRBJ1-2, the V gene TRBV21-1; the table's TRBD1 call for D was not verified on the DNA. TRBV21-1 has pseudogene status. This CDR3 contains 17 residues. The CDR3 reads CASSKKPSGTGKFGYTF. The CDR3 coding sequence is TGTGCCAGCAGCAAAAAGCCTAGTGGGACAGGGAAGTTTGGCTACACCTTC.

This clonotype came up many times. The V gene is TRBV7-2, the J gene TRBJ2-5; TRBD1 agrees at 7 bases. V shed 2 bases, J shed 7 bases, and the junction held 10 bases outside the gene matches. The CDR3 runs 15 residues. The germline V gene has CDR1 SGHTA and CDR2 FQGNSA. The CDR3 nucleotides are TGTGCCAGCAGCTTACATGGACAGGCCGGGTGGACCCAGTACTTC. Translation gives CASSLHGQAGWTQYF.

The chain employs TRBV5-6 and TRBJ2-3; D call uncertain. Between the trimmed V and J ends, which lost 0 bases and 4 bases, there was a span of 9 bases. The CDR3 contains 14 residues. Germline loops: CDR1 SGHDT, CDR2 YYEEEE. The CDR3 nucleotides read TGTGCCAGCAGCTTGGCCTTGCCCGCAGATACGCAGTATTTT. Translation: CASSLALPADTQYF.

The chain uses TRBV12-3 or TRBV12-4 and TRBJ1-1; D remains unclear. The CDR3 runs to 14 residues. V was clipped by 2 bases and J by 1 base, with 8 bases between them. CDR3 residues: CASSLSQTNTEAFF. In DNA, the CDR3 is TGTGCCAGCAGTTTAAGCCAGACGAACACTGAAGCTTTCTTT.

This clonotype was counted ten times or more. V gene TRBV12-3 or TRBV12-4 combines with J gene TRBJ2-1; a possible D gene is TRBD1 (6 bases). This CDR3 has 13 residues. V dropped 9 bases and J dropped 3 bases, with 12 bases sitting between them. The CDR3 sequence is CASLGANYNEQFF. CDR3 nucleotide sequence: TGTGCCAGTTTGGGGGCCAACTACAATGAGCAGTTCTTC.

This clonotype was recorded a few times. A much larger clone lies one base from this, so it may be a read error. The chain recombines TRBV12-3 or TRBV12-4 with TRBJ2-5, with D tentatively TRBD1 (5 bases). The length of the CDR3 is 15 residues. V was shortened by 3 bases and J by 11 bases, with 22 bases between the two germline ends. The CDR3 DNA reads as TGTGCCAGCAGTTTGGGGCAGGGAATGGGCAATGAGCAGTACTTC. This translates into CASSLGQGMGNEQYF.

This clonotype was observed many times. The chain uses TRBV20-1 and TRBJ2-6; 7 nucleotides agree with TRBD1. The junction had 11 bases not matched to a gene; V was cut back by 3 bases and J by 0 bases. Per the germline V gene, CDR1 is DFQATT and CDR2 is SNEGSKA (reference sequence). There are 18 residues in the CDR3. The CDR3 spells CSASAFSGTDSGANVLTF. The CDR3 DNA is TGCAGTGCTAGTGCTTTCTCCGGGACAGACTCTGGGGCCAACGTCCTGACTTTC.

The chain is built from TRBV7-9 and TRBJ2-7, with D hard to call. TRBJ2-5 matches the DNA end more closely, so the J call is doubtful. The V gene's germline CDR1 is SEHNR and CDR2 FQNEAQ (reference sequence). This CDR3 comprises 13 residues. CDR3 DNA sequence: TGTGCCATCAGTTTACGGTTGGAAGAGACCCAGTACTTC. Encoded protein: CAISLRLEETQYF.

As regards this clonotype: A read error may explain this, as a much larger clone is one base away. The chain links TRBV5-1 to TRBJ2-3; the D call may be TRBD1 or TRBD2 (6 bases each). Germline CDR1 SGHRS, CDR2 YFSETQ. The CDR3 covers 19 residues. Trimming shortened V by 0 bases and J by 0 bases, and 20 bases separated the two germline ends. DNA of the CDR3: TGCGCCAGCAGCTTGGCGAGGACTATCGGGGGCCATAGCACAGATACGCAGTATTTT. This gives the protein CASSLARTIGGHSTDTQYF.